This TCR beta chain was observed in a study of T cell clonotyping in hematopoietic cell transplantation. Study results and limitations: Pathologically expanded recipient clonotypes increased progressively from day 30 to day 180 as diversity fell.

The time point was: recipient sample about 28 days before transplant, after cytoreduction. Blood collection times were about day -28 and days 30, 100, 180 posttransplant. On this clone itself: Antigen: not known.

TCRdb's table, derived via immunoSEQ multiplex PCR, lists solely in-frame clones and lacks some. The profile shows about 19,000 clones, roughly 83% of them singletons. The germline V gene has CDR1 GTSNPN and CDR2 SVGIG (reference sequence). V lost 2 bases and J 3 bases, leaving 11 bases between the germline ends. The CDR3 loop spans 14 amino acids. The sequence came from a man aged 45-65 years with acute myeloid leukemia. Some clones in this sample may be carry-over from other donors' samples. The rearrangement links TRBV30 to TRBJ2-1; either TRBD1 or TRBD2 may fit D (5 bases each). The material was peripheral blood mononuclear cells, obtained before stem cell transplant. The CDR3 here is CAWSWDQGYNEQFF. In DNA form, the CDR3 reads TGTGCCTGGAGTTGGGACCAGGGCTACAATGAGCAGTTCTTC.